A selection of T cell receptor beta chains follows, all from one sample in a study of blood T cell repertoires in COVID-19. TCRdb keeps only in-frame clones here, not all; method: immunoSEQ multiplex PCR. The table lists some 230,000 clones, about four fifths of them singletons. Sequencing was carried out using PBMCs or T cells enriched from blood (not recorded which). These receptors were obtained from a woman aged 40-49 years with acute COVID-19. The CDR3 runs from the conserved cysteine through the conserved F or W. Each record gives: D gene, clone size, J gene, V gene, CDR3 protein, CDR3 DNA. D genes are given only for firm matches. Rows give clone size only sometimes, using once, few, many, or a class for an expanded clone.

>NA|NA|TRBJ2-2|TRBV3-1/TRBV3-2
CASSQVGGRGAVTGELFF
TGTGCCAGCAGCCAAGTAGGCGGTCGGGGAGCTGTTACCGGGGAGCTGTTTTTT
>NA|NA|TRBJ2-1|TRBV19
CATGGRLQYNEQFF
TGTGCCACGGGGGGCAGGTTGCAATACAATGAGCAGTTCTTC
>TRBD1|NA|TRBJ1-2|TRBV19
CASSSRDRANGYTF
TGTGCCAGTTCCTCCCGGGACAGGGCTAATGGCTACACCTTC
>TRBD1|NA|TRBJ1-5|TRBV14
CASSQDGGQGAAYSNQPQHF
TGTGCCAGCAGCCAAGATGGGGGACAGGGGGCGGCCTATAGCAATCAGCCCCAGCATTTT
>NA|NA|TRBJ1-3|TRBV6-2/TRBV6-3
CASSYQSLDFGSGNTIYF
TGTGCCAGCAGTTACCAAAGCTTAGACTTCGGGTCTGGAAACACCATATATTTT
>TRBD2|NA|TRBJ2-1|TRBV7-9
CASSLGTSGGNEQFF
TGTGCCAGCAGCTTAGGGACTAGCGGGGGCAATGAGCAGTTCTTC
>NA|NA|TRBJ1-3|TRBV5-1
CASSAGGGFSGNTIYF
TGCGCCAGCAGCGCGGGAGGCGGTTTCTCTGGAAACACCATATATTTT
>NA|NA|TRBJ2-7|TRBV18
CASSPASAAPYEQYF
TGTGCCAGCTCACCCGCATCTGCAGCGCCGTACGAGCAGTACTTC
>NA|NA|TRBJ1-6|TRBV30
CAWSPSSRGRSNSPLHF
TGTGCCTGGAGTCCAAGCAGTCGAGGGAGATCTAATTCACCCCTCCACTTT
>NA|NA|TRBJ1-1|TRBV6-5
CASSLRVNTEAFF
TGTGCCAGCAGCCTCCGGGTCAACACTGAAGCTTTCTTT
>TRBD1|NA|TRBJ2-7|TRBV15
CATSTGDRGSYEQYF
TGTGCCACCAGCACAGGGGACAGGGGGTCCTACGAGCAGTACTTC
>NA|NA|TRBJ1-6|TRBV4-3
CASSQDLPSPLHF
TGCGCCAGCAGCCAAGATCTTCCTTCACCCCTCCACTTT
>TRBD1|NA|TRBJ1-2|TRBV19
CASSQGVNGYGYTF
TGTGCCAGTAGCCAGGGGGTGAATGGCTATGGCTACACCTTC
>NA|NA|TRBJ2-7|TRBV19
CASSIGPSSRGYEQYF
TGTGCCAGTAGTATAGGCCCGTCCAGCAGAGGATACGAGCAGTACTTC
>TRBD1|NA|TRBJ2-7|TRBV7-9
CASSLEGTEREQYF
TGTGCCAGCAGCTTAGAGGGGACAGAGCGCGAGCAGTACTTC
>NA|once|TRBJ2-7|TRBV12-5
CASGMRDTSSYEQYF
TGTGCTAGTGGTATGAGGGACACGAGCTCCTACGAGCAGTACTTC
>NA|NA|TRBJ1-6|TRBV11-2
CASSPLNSGTGSPLHF
TGTGCCAGCAGCCCGTTAAACAGCGGTACGGGTTCACCCCTCCACTTT
>TRBD1|NA|TRBJ1-4|TRBV6-5
CASSYSGQFFEKLFF
TGTGCCAGCAGTTACTCGGGACAGTTTTTCGAAAAACTGTTTTTT
>TRBD1|NA|TRBJ1-1|TRBV27
CASSAGTGVMNTEAFF
TGTGCCAGCAGTGCCGGGACAGGGGTGATGAACACTGAAGCTTTCTTT
>TRBD1|NA|TRBJ1-5|TRBV29-1
CSVGAQGGQPQHF
TGCAGCGTTGGGGCACAGGGGGGCCAGCCCCAGCATTTT
>TRBD2|NA|TRBJ2-1|TRBV29-1
CSAKTSGSNGGQFF
TGCAGCGCCAAGACTAGCGGGTCAAACGGTGGGCAGTTCTTC
>TRBD1|NA|TRBJ2-5|TRBV5-4
CASSPGTEETQYF
TGTGCCAGCAGTCCCGGGACAGAAGAGACCCAGTACTTC
>TRBD2|few|TRBJ2-1|TRBV7-9
CASSPPRLAGGQEQFF
TGTGCCAGCAGCCCTCCCAGACTAGCGGGGGGGCAAGAGCAGTTCTTC
>NA|NA|TRBJ1-2|TRBV4-1
CASSYRDTEPNYGYTF
TGCGCCAGCAGCTACCGGGACACCGAACCTAACTATGGCTACACCTTC